These 17 T cell receptor beta chains share one sample of origin, sequenced in a study of shared clonotypes between healthy human individuals. Using immunoSEQ multiplex PCR, the repertoire was profiled, and TCRdb retains in-frame clones only, with some absent. Of roughly 2 million clones listed, roughly 94% are singletons. Sequenced: naive CD4+ T cells sorted from blood. Subset described: CD45RA+ positively selected. All receptors come from a man between 18 and 29 years old in good health.

This chain links TRBV5-1 with TRBJ1-1; D not certain. The ends were cut back, 1 base at V and 5 bases at J, with 3 bases in the middle. The CDR3 is 11 residues long. Germline assignment: CDR1 SGHRS and CDR2 YFSETQ. CDR3 region: CASSLTTEAFF. CDR3 bases: TGCGCCAGCAGCTTGACGACTGAAGCTTTCTTT.

The chain joins TRBV7-9 to TRBJ1-1, with D uncertain. Germline assignment: CDR1 SEHNR and CDR2 FQNEAQ (reference sequence). The CDR3 extends over 15 amino acids. Trimming shortened V by 5 bases and J by 1 base, and 14 bases separated the two germline ends. The CDR3 coding sequence is TGTGCCAGCAGCCCCCAAGACTGGGGGAACACTGAAGCTTTCTTT. Translation gives CASSPQDWGNTEAFF.

The chain has TRBV5-6 and TRBJ1-5; no definite D call. Trimming took 1 base from V and 0 from J, leaving 11 bases between them. There are 16 residues in the CDR3. Germline CDR1 SGHDT, CDR2 YYEEEE. CDR3 amino acids: CASSLSSVNSNQPQHF. For the CDR3, the DNA is TGTGCCAGCAGCTTGAGCTCGGTCAATAGCAATCAGCCCCAGCATTTT.

The CDR3 nucleotides read TGCGCCAGCAGCTTGGAGGGAAGACAGGGTGACATTCAGTACTTC. This codes for CASSLEGRQGDIQYF. This chain links TRBV5-1 with TRBJ2-4; TRBD1 agrees at 7 bases. J lost 8 bases, V lost 0 bases, and 8 bases had no gene match. This CDR3 comprises 15 residues. Looked up from germline, CDR1 is SGHRS and CDR2 is YFSETQ.

The table lists this clone with a few counts. The chain employs TRBV27 and TRBJ2-5, with TRBD2 matching 12 bases. Germline CDR1 reads MNHEY; CDR2 reads SMNVEV (reference sequence). This CDR3 is built from 15 residues. V lost 5 bases and J lost 2; bases outside the gene matches: 3. In DNA, the CDR3 is TGTGCCAGCAGTAGCGGGACTAGCGGGCAAGAGACCCAGTACTTC. The encoded protein is CASSSGTSGQETQYF.

The gene calls are TRBV5-8 and TRBJ1-2; D might be TRBD1 (6 bases). V was pared by 0 bases and J by 4 bases, with 7 bases between. In germline, CDR1 is SGHTS, CDR2 YDEGEE. The CDR3 runs to 13 residues. The CDR3 protein is CASSLDRVYGYTF. The CDR3 DNA follows: TGTGCCAGCAGCTTGGACAGGGTCTATGGCTACACCTTC.

In this sample, this clone turned up once. The CDR3 reads CASSGLEETQYF. Here the CDR3 DNA reads TGCGCCAGCAGTGGACTAGAAGAGACCCAGTACTTC. This chain joins TRBV10-2 and TRBJ2-5, with D perhaps TRBD2 (6 bases). Per germline, CDR1 WSHSY and CDR2 SAAADI. CDR3 length: 12 residues. V lost 4 bases to trimming and J lost 3 bases, with 6 bases between them.

The chain carries TRBV7-8 and TRBJ1-5; a possible D gene is TRBD1 (6 bases). This CDR3 has 16 amino acids. Germline CDR1 SGHVS, CDR2 FQNEAQ. Trimming took off 1 base at V and 3 bases at J, with 13 bases between the two ends. The CDR3 sequence is CASSLVEGTINQPQHF. For the CDR3, the DNA is TGTGCCAGCAGCTTAGTAGAGGGGACAATCAATCAGCCCCAGCATTTT. Supplemented by reference TRBV7-8 and TRBJ1-5, the full variable domain reads GAGVSQSPRYKVAKRGQDVALRCDPISGHVSLFWYQQALGQGPEFLTYFQNEAQLDKSGLPSDRFFAERPEGSVSTLKIQRTQQEDSAVYLCASSLVEGTINQPQHFGDGTRLSIL.

This clone has only a few counts. Other DNA sequences in the sample encode the same CDR3. The chain employs TRBV4-1 and TRBJ1-6; 8 nucleotides align to TRBD1. Per germline, CDR1 MGHRA and CDR2 YSYEKL. The CDR3 spans 14 residues. V lost 4 bases and J lost 7; bases outside the gene matches: 3. CDR3 loop: CASSLDRANSPLHF. In DNA form, the CDR3 reads TGCGCCAGCAGCCTGGACAGGGCCAATTCACCCCTCCACTTT.

The V gene is TRBV5-6, the J gene TRBJ2-3, with 11 bases fitting TRBD2. From germline, CDR1 is SGHDT and CDR2 YYEEEE. The V segment lost 4 bases and the J segment 5 bases; nucleotides outside the gene matches: 9. The CDR3 sequence is 16 residues long. Written as DNA, the CDR3 is TGTGCCAGCAGCCGCGGGACTAGCGGACAACTAGATACGCAGTATTTT. Protein product: CASSRGTSGQLDTQYF.

As to this clone: Mismatch with germline at one junction end may stem from a read error. The V call is TRBV7-7, the J call TRBJ2-7; 8 bases are shared with TRBD1. Per germline, CDR1 SSHAT and CDR2 FNYEAQ (reference sequence). The CDR3 sequence is 14 residues long. The CDR3 spells CASSLGTGEGEQYF. Here the CDR3 DNA reads TGTGCTAGCAGCTTAGGGACAGGAGAGGGGGAGCAGTACTTC.

This rearrangement joins TRBV5-6 to TRBJ2-3; 11 nucleotides align to TRBD1. Germline lookup yields CDR1 SGHDT and CDR2 YYEEEE. The V gene end was trimmed by 4 bases and the J gene end by 1 base; junction bases not matched to a gene: 2. This CDR3 region has 15 residues. This CDR3 is CASSQGQGGTDTQYF. CDR3 nucleotide sequence: TGTGCCAGCAGCCAGGGACAGGGGGGCACAGATACGCAGTATTTT. The full variable domain, with the rest looked up from reference TRBV5-6 and TRBJ2-3, is DAGVTQSPTHLIKTRGQQVTLRCSPKSGHDTVSWYQQALGQGPQFIFQYYEEEERQRGNFPDRFSGHQFPNYSSELNVNALLLGDSALYLCASSQGQGGTDTQYFGPGTRLTVL.

This clone occurred once. The rearrangement uses TRBV5-1 and TRBJ2-7; D remains ambiguous. CDR3 length: 13 amino acids. Germline V gives CDR1 SGHRS, CDR2 YFSETQ. Trimming took 0 bases from V and 6 from J, leaving 10 bases between them. The CDR3 DNA reads TGCGCCAGCAGCTTGGTGGGTAGTCTCGAGCAGTACTTC. Protein sequence: CASSLVGSLEQYF. The full variable domain, its missing parts supplied by reference TRBV5-1 and TRBJ2-7, is KAGVTQTPRYLIKTRGQQVTLSCSPISGHRSVSWYQQTPGQGLQFLFEYFSETQRNKGNFPGRFSGRQFSNSRSEMNVSTLELGDSALYLCASSLVGSLEQYFGPGTRLTVT.

The rearrangement links TRBV6-5 to TRBJ1-3; D ambiguous. The V gene lost 4 bases and the J gene lost 3 bases, with 10 bases spanning the gap. The CDR3 length is 14 residues. Germline-derived CDR1 and CDR2 are MNHEY and SVGAGI. The CDR3 region has the DNA TGTGCCAGCAGTTCCCCCGGAGATGGAAACACCATATATTTT. Amino acid sequence: CASSSPGDGNTIYF.

The J gene is TRBJ1-4, the V gene TRBV6-1, with D possibly TRBD1 on 5 matching bases. The CDR3 length is 13 residues. Deletions cut 7 bases from V and 3 bases from J, with 9 bases between. CDR1 and CDR2 (germline): MNHNS, SASEGT. In nucleotides, the CDR3 is TGTGCCAGCATTTGGGGGGCTAATGAAAAACTGTTTTTT. It translates to CASIWGANEKLFF.

In regard to this clone: This same CDR3 is encoded by further DNA sequences in the sample. DNA for the CDR3: TGTGCCAGCAGCCTTGGACTCCAAGAGACCCAGTACTTC. Residues: CASSLGLQETQYF. The chain recombines TRBV7-2 with TRBJ2-5, with TRBD2 as a possible D gene (5 bases). The germline CDR1 and CDR2 sequences are SGHTA and FQGNSA. The CDR3 spans 13 residues. V was pared by 5 bases and J by 1 base, with 8 bases between.

The V gene is TRBV2, the J gene TRBJ2-1, with 9 bases lining up with TRBD1. Trimming at V came to 6 bases and at J to 2 bases, leaving 2 bases not matched to a gene. CDR1 and CDR2 from the germline V gene are SNHLY and FYNNEI. CDR3 size: 14 residues. The CDR3 sequence: CASRDRGPYNEQFF. In DNA form, the CDR3 reads TGTGCCAGCAGGGACAGGGGACCCTACAATGAGCAGTTCTTC.